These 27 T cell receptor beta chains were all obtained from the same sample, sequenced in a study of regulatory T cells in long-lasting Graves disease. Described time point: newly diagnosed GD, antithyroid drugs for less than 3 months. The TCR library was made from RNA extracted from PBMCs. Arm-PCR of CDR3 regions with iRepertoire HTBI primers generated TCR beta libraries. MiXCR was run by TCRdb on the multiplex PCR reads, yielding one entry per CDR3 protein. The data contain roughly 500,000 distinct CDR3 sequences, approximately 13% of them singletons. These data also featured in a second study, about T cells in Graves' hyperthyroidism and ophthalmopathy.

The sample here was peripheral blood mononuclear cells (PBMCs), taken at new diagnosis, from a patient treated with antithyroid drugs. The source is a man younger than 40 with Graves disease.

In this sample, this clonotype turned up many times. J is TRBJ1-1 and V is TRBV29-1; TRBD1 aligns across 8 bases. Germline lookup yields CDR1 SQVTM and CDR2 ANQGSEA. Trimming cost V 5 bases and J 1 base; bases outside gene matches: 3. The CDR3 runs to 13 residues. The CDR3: CSVKTGANTEAFF. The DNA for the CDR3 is TGCAGCGTTAAGACAGGGGCGAACACTGAAGCTTTCTTT.

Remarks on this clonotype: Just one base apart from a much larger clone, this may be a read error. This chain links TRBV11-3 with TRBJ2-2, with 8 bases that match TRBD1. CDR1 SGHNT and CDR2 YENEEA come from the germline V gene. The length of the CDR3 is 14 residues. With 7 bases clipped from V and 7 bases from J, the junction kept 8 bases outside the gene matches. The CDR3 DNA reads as TGTGCCAGCAACAGGGGGGTCGGCATCGGGGAGCTGTTTTTT. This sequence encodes CASNRGVGIGELFF.

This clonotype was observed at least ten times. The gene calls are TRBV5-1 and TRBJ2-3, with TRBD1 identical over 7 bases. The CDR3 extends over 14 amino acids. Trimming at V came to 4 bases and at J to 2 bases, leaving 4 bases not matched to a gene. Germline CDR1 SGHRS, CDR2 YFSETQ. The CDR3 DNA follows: TGCGCCAGCAGCGTGGGACAGCCCACAGATACGCAGTATTTT. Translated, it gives CASSVGQPTDTQYF.

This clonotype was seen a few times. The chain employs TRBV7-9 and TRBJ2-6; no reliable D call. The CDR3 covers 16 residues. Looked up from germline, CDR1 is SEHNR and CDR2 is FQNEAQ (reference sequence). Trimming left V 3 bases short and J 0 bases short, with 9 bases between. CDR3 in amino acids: CASSFPARSGANVLTF. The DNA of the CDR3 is TGTGCCAGCAGCTTTCCGGCGCGCTCTGGGGCCAACGTCCTGACTTTC. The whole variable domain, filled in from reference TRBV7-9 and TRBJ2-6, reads DTGVSQNPRHKITKRGQNVTFRCDPISEHNRLYWYRQTLGQGPEFLTYFQNEAQLEKSRLLSDRFSAERPKGSFSTLEIQRTEQGDSAMYLCASSFPARSGANVLTFGAGSRLTVL.

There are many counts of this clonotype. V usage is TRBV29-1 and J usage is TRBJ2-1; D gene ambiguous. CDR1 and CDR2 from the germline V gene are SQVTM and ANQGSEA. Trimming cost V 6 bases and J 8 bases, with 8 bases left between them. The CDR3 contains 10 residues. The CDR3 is CSVIQHEQFF. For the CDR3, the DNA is TGCAGCGTAATACAGCATGAGCAGTTCTTC.

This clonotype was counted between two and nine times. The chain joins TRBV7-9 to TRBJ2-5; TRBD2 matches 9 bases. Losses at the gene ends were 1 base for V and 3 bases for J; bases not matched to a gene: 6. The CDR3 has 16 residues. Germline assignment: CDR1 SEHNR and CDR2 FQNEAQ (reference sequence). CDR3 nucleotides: TGTGCCAGCAGCTTAGGGGGCCTAGCGGGAAAAGAGACCCAGTACTTC. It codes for CASSLGGLAGKETQYF.

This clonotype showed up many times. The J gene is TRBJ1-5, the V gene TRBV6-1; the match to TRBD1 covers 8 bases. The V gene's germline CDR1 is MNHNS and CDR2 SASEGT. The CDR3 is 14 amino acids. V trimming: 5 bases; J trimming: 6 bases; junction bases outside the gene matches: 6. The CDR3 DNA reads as TGTGCCAGCAGTCCAGGGGGCCTCGGTCAGCCCCAGCATTTT. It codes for CASSPGGLGQPQHF.

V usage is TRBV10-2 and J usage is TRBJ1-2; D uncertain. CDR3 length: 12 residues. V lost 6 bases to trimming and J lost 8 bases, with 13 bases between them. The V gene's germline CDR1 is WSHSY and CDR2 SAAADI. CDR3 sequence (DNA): TGCGCCAGCAGAGATCCGGGAGGGGGCTACACCTTC. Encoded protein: CASRDPGGGYTF.

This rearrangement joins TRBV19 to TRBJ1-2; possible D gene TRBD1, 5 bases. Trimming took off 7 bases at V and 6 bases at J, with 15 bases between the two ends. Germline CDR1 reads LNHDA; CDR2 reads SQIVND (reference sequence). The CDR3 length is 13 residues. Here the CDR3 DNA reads TGTGCCAGTAATCCCCCGGGAGGGGATGGCTACACCTTC. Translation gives CASNPPGGDGYTF.

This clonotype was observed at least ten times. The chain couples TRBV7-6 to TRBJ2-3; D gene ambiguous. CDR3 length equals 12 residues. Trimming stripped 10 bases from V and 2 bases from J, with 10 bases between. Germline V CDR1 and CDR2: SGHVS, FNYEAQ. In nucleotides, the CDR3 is TGTGCCACCTCTGACCACACAGATACGCAGTATTTT. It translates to CATSDHTDTQYF.

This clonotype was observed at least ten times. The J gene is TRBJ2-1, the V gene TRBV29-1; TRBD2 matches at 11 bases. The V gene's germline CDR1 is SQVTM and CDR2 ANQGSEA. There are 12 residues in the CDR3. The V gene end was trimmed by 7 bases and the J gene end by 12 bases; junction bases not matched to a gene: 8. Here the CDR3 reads CSARLAGWGQFF. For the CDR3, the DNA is TGCAGCGCCCGACTAGCGGGATGGGGGCAGTTCTTC.

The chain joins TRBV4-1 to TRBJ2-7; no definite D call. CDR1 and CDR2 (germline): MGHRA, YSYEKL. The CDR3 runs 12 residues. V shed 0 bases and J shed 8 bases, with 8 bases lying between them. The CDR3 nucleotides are TGCGCCAGCAGCCAAGATGGAGCGAAGCAGTACTTC. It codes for CASSQDGAKQYF.

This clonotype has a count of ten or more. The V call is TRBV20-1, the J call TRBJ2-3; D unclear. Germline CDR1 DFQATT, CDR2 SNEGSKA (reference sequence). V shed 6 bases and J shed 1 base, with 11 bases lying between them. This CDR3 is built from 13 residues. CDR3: CSAAQSGTDTQYF. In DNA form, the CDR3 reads TGCAGTGCCGCACAATCGGGCACAGATACGCAGTATTTT.

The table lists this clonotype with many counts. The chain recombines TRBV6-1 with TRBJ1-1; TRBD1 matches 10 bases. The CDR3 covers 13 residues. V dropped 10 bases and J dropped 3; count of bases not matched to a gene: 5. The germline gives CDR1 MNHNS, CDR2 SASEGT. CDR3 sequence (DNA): TGTGCCACTTCGGACAGGGGGGACACTGAAGCTTTCTTT. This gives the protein CATSDRGDTEAFF.

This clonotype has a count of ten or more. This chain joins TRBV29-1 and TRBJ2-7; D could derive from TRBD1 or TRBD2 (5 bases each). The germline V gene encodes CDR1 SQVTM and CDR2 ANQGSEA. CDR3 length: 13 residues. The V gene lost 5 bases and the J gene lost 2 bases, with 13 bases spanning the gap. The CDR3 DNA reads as TGCAGCGTTCGTAACCCGGGACCCTACGAGCAGTACTTC. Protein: CSVRNPGPYEQYF.

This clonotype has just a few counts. The CDR3 region is CAWSVGQGAYEQYF. The CDR3 DNA is TGTGCCTGGAGTGTTGGGCAGGGGGCCTACGAGCAGTACTTC. The rearrangement uses TRBV30 and TRBJ2-7; 7 bases line up with TRBD1. Germline trimming cut 0 bases from V and 2 bases from J; bases unmatched to any gene: 4. Germline values: CDR1 GTSNPN, CDR2 SVGIG (reference sequence). The length of the CDR3 is 14 residues.

The CDR3 DNA follows: TGTGCCAGCAGTCCTAGCGGAGACTCCTACAATGAGCAGTTCTTC. It is translated as CASSPSGDSYNEQFF. The genes are TRBV6-2 or TRBV6-3 and TRBJ2-1; 7 positions agree with TRBD2. Losses at the gene ends were 5 bases for V and 0 bases for J; bases not matched to a gene: 4. CDR3 size: 15 residues. Germline V gene sequence: CDR1 MNHEY, CDR2 SVGEGT.

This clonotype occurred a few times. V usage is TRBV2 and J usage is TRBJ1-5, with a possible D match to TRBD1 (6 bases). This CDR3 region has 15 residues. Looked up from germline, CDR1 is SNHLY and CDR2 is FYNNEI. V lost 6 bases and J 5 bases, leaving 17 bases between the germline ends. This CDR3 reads CASSPEVGAHQPQHF. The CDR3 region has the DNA TGTGCCAGCAGCCCCGAGGTGGGGGCCCATCAGCCCCAGCATTTT.

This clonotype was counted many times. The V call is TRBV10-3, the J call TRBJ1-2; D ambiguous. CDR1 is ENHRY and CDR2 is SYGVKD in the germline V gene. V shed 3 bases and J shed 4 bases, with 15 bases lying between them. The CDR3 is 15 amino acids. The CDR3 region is CAISDGRGRTYGYTF. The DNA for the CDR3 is TGTGCCATCAGTGATGGACGTGGACGTACCTATGGCTACACCTTC.

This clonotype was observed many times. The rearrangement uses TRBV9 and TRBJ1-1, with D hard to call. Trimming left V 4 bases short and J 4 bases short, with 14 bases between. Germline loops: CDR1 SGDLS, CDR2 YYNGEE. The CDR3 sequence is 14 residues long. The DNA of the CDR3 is TGTGCCAGCAGCCCTCAAGTAGCGGGCACTGAAGCTTTCTTT. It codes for CASSPQVAGTEAFF.

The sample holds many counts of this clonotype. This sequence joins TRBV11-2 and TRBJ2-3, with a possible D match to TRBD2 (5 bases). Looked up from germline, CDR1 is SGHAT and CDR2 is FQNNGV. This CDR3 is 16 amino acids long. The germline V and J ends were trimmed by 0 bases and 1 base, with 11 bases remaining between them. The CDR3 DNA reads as TGTGCCAGCAGCTTAGATGTGACCGGGGGCACAGATACGCAGTATTTT. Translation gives CASSLDVTGGTDTQYF.

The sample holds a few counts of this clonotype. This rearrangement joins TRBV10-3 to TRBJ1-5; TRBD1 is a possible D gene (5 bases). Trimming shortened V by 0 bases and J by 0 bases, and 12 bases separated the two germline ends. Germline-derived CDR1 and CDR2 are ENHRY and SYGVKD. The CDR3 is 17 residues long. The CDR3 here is CAISESPGSYSNQPQHF. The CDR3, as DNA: TGTGCCATCAGTGAGTCGCCAGGGAGCTATAGCAATCAGCCCCAGCATTTT.

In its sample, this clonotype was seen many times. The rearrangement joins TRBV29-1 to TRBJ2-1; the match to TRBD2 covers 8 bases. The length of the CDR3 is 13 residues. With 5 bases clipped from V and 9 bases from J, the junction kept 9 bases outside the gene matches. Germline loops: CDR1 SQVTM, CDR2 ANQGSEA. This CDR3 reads CSVRTSGVGEQFF. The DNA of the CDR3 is TGCAGCGTTCGAACTAGCGGTGTGGGTGAGCAGTTCTTC.

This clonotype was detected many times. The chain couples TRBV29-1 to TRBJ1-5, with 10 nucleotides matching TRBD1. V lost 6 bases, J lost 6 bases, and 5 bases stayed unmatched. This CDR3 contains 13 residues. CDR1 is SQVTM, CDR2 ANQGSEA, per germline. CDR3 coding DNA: TGCAGCGTAGGACAGGGGGAAAGTCAGCCCCAGCATTTT. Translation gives CSVGQGESQPQHF.

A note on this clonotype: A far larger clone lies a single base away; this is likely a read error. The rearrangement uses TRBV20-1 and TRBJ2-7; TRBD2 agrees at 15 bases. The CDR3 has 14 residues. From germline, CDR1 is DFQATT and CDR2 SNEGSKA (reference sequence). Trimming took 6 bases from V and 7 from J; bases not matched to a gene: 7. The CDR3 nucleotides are TGCAGTGCAAAGGGACTAGCGGGAGGAGGGGAGCAGTACTTC. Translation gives CSAKGLAGGGEQYF.

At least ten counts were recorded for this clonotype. The chain's CDR3 is CAWSLGDDGYTF. CDR3 DNA: TGTGCCTGGAGTTTGGGTGACGATGGCTACACCTTC. This chain links TRBV30 with TRBJ1-2; D gene ambiguous. CDR1 is GTSNPN, CDR2 SVGIG, per germline (reference sequence). Trimming took 2 bases from V and 6 from J, leaving 10 bases between them. The CDR3 contains 12 residues.

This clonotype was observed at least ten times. For the CDR3, the DNA is TGTGCCAGCACCGCGGGGGGGAGTGCTGGGGCCAACGTCCTGACTTTC. Translated: CASTAGGSAGANVLTF. V gene TRBV6-2 or TRBV6-3 combines with J gene TRBJ2-6, with 9 bases that match TRBD2. CDR3 size: 16 residues. V gave up 7 bases and J gave up 2 bases; unmatched junction bases: 6. The germline gives CDR1 MNHEY, CDR2 SVGEGT.